The clone carrying this T cell receptor (beta chain) was found many times. Its matching antigen is unknown. For TCR beta, libraries came from iRepertoire HTBI primers and Arm-PCR of CDR3 regions. TCRdb reprocessed the multiplex PCR reads with MiXCR, giving one entry per CDR3 protein. The data contain about 470,000 distinct CDR3 sequences, around 14% of them seen just once; the ten biggest clones take up over 15%. Time point in this sample: newly diagnosed GD, antithyroid drugs for less than 3 months. From PBMCs, RNA was extracted and then used to make the TCR library. The CDR3 consists of 12 residues. Trimming pared 2 bases from V and 14 bases from J, leaving 14 bases between. Germline V gene lookup returns CDR1 KGHSH and CDR2 LQKENI. This specimen comes from a study of regulatory T cells in long-lasting Graves disease. Study-level results: With some 2,700 shared public clonotypes, persistent patients exceeded new patients, who shared around 970. Persistent Graves' cases showed lower TCR diversity than newly diagnosed cases.

This sample was shared with a second study, whose subject was T cells in Graves' hyperthyroidism and ophthalmopathy. That work contributes: Uncontrolled infection, other autoimmune disease, pregnancy or lactation excluded patients. For ophthalmopathy, model prediction preceded onset by a median around six months.

The starting material was peripheral blood mononuclear cells (PBMCs), obtained at new diagnosis, from a patient treated with antithyroid drugs. This sequence originates from a woman under 40 with Graves disease. The chain carries TRBV18 and TRBJ2-3; D possibly corresponds to TRBD1 (7 bases). Here the CDR3 reads CASSPSRQGGYF. The CDR3 DNA reads TGTGCCAGCTCACCATCTCGTCAGGGGGGGTATTTT.